This TCR beta chain came from a study of PD-L1 blockade in urothelial cancer. At the level of the study: Samples of blood were analyzed 3 weeks (second dose) and 6 weeks after treatment start.

Time point given: pretreatment peripheral blood. Note on this clone: Other DNA sequences in the same sample also yield this CDR3.

Into every PCR, synthetic TCR analog templates were spiked. Only in-frame clones appear in the TCRdb table, and some are missing; sequencing was by immunoSEQ multiplex PCR. The table lists some 56,000 clones, 75% to 90% of them singletons. This clonotype was sampled from a man in his fifties or sixties with urothelial cancer. This material consisted of PBMCs, taken around atezolizumab (anti-PD-L1) treatment.

CDR3 sequence: CASSLARANTEAFF. CDR3 coding DNA: TGTGCCAGCAGCTTGGCCAGGGCGAACACTGAAGCTTTCTTT. The rearrangement uses TRBV5-4 and TRBJ1-1; D is possibly TRBD1 (5 bases). CDR1 and CDR2 from the germline V gene are SGHNT and YYREEE (reference sequence). The CDR3 spans 14 residues. V was clipped by 0 bases and J by 1 base, with 7 bases between them.